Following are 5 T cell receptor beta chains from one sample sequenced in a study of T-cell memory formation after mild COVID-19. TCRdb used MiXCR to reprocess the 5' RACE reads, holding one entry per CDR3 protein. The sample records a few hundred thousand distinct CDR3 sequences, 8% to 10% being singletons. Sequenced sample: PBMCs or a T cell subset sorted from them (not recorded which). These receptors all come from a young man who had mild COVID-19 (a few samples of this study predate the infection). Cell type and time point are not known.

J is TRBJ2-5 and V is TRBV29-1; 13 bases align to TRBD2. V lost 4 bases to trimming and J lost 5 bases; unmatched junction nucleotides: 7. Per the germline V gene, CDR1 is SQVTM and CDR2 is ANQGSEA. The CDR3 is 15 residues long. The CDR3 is CSVGRLAGGPETQYF. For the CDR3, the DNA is TGCAGCGTTGGTAGACTAGCGGGGGGCCCGGAGACCCAGTACTTC.

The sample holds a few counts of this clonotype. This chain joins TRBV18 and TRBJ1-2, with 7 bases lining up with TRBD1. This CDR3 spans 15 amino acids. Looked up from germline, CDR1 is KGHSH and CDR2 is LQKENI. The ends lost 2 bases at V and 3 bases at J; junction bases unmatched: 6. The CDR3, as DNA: TGTGCCAGCTCACCAACACAGGGACAGTACTATGGCTACACCTTC. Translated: CASSPTQGQYYGYTF.

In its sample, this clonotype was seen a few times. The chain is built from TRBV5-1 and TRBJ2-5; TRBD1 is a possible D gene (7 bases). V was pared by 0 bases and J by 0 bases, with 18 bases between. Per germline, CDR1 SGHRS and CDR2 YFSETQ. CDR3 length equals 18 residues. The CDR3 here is CASSLAIGGGSYQETQYF. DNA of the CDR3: TGCGCCAGCAGCTTGGCCATAGGAGGGGGCTCGTACCAAGAGACCCAGTACTTC.

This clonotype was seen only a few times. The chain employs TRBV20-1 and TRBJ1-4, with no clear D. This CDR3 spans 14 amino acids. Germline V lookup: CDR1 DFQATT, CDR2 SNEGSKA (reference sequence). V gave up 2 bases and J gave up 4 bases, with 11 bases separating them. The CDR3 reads CSARRGSVNEKLFF. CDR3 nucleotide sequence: TGCAGTGCTAGACGCGGAAGCGTTAATGAAAAACTGTTTTTT.

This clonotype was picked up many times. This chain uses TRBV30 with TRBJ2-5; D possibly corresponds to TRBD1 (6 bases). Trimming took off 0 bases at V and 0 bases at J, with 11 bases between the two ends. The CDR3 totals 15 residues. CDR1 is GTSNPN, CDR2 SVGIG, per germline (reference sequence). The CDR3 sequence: CAWSVDSYYQETQYF. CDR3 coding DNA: TGTGCCTGGAGTGTGGACAGTTACTACCAAGAGACCCAGTACTTC.